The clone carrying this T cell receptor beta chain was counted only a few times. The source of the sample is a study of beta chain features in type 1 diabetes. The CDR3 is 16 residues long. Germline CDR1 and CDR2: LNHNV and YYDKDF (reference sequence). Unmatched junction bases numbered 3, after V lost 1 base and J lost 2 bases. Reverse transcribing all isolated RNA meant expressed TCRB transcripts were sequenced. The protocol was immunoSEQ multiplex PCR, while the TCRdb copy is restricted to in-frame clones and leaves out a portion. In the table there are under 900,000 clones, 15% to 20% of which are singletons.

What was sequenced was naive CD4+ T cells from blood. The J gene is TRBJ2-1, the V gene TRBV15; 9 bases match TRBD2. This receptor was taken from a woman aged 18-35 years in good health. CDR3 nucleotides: TGTGCCACCAGCAGAGCCGGGACTAGCCCCTACAATGAGCAGTTCTTC. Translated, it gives CATSRAGTSPYNEQFF.